This record looks at one TCR beta chain sequence and its context. TCRdb reanalyzed the 5' RACE reads and collapses them to one entry per CDR3 protein, without DNA. The specimen's table records about 460,000 distinct CDR3 sequences. The CDR3 runs 16 residues. Germline CDR1 is SGHTA and CDR2 is FQGNSA. The sample comes from a study of T cells expressing NK-cell markers. The sample consisted of blood T cells: a sorted CD56 or NKG2C T cell subset, CD4+ or CD8+ T cells, or bulk PBMC T cells (not recorded which). This TCR was sampled from a woman between 50 and 59 years old in good health. V usage is TRBV7-2 and J usage is TRBJ2-1. CDR3 region: CASSPEGTTPYNEQFF.